A selection of T cell receptor beta chains follows, all from one sample in a study of T cell changes during pregnancy in multiple sclerosis. TCRdb keeps only in-frame clones here, not all; method: immunoSEQ multiplex PCR. In the table there are about 49,000 clones, around 94% of which are singletons. The specimen was CD8+ T cells from peripheral blood mononuclear cells, collected before pregnancy. The receptors here all came from a female donor with multiple sclerosis, enrolled in a pregnancy study. Each CDR3 is given with its conserved first and last residue. For some rows the clone size is stated as once, few or many, or as a class when expanded; others skip it.

clone_size,v_call,cdr3_aa
NA,TRBV5-4,CASSLVAETYEQYF
NA,TRBV10-1,CASSERQDLNEQFF
NA,TRBV4-3,CASSQDSTGYTDTQYF
NA,TRBV5-1,CASSLVTGQETQYF
NA,TRBV6-5,CASSYSSSGRGETQYF
NA,TRBV5-4,CASSRTGDSYEQYF
NA,TRBV7-3,CASSFGGGYEQYF
NA,TRBV28,CASSAGISRDTQYF
NA,TRBV2,CASSEMGRAFGNEQFF
NA,TRBV27,CASSLSGQGAYEQYF
NA,TRBV6-1,CASSERQGSLEQYF
once,TRBV25-1,CASTGLGGPKGETQYF
NA,TRBV4-1,CASSFMGGTAYEQYF
NA,TRBV27,CASSLAARGIGQPQHF
NA,TRBV5-1,CASSLRTGSYEQYF
NA,TRBV27,CASSGSSAGELFF
NA,TRBV5-1,CASSTGQGTNTEAFF
NA,TRBV9,CASSPGTSEVADTQYF
NA,TRBV6-6,CASSGQEYNEQFF
NA,TRBV10-1,CASSGNTPLEQYF
NA,TRBV15,CATSRARGLGNEQFF
NA,TRBV5-1,CASSLGAGSDEQFF
NA,TRBV30,CAWSEGTGVNTEAFF
NA,TRBV27,CASSPVGVSYNEQFF
NA,TRBV6-1,CASRGQGDNQPQHF
NA,TRBV29-1,CSVEWRDSEVRDTEAFF
NA,TRBV13,CASSLGGQGGTEAFF
NA,TRBV6-7,CASSYGFSGRPDHGSTGELFF
NA,TRBV27,CASSLRLASLSYNEQFF
NA,TRBV5-1,CASSLGGPGKAFF
once,TRBV6-5,CASSYGQGASPLHF
NA,TRBV7-9,CASSTLGGDKETQYF
NA,TRBV27,CASSPLAGGNTGELFF
NA,TRBV30,CAWSWEVTNTEAFF
once,TRBV9,CASSPSGQGGNEQFF
NA,TRBV4-2,CASSQDRGRSYEQYF
NA,TRBV9,CASTLLAGGPLFF
once,TRBV7-8,CASSLYGGSGNTIYF
NA,TRBV27,CASRWTVYTEAFF
NA,TRBV29-1,CSVGYSPSYEQYF
NA,TRBV27,CASSLIGGYNEQFF
NA,TRBV29-1,CSVEGDLLGEDPQETQYF
NA,TRBV10-3,CAIPREANYGYTF
NA,TRBV5-4,CASSPNRGSDEQYF
NA,TRBV13,CASSLAGALNEQFF
NA,TRBV5-1,CATNPGHSSTDTQYF
NA,TRBV29-1,CSVEDPSSSGWAVNEQFF
NA,TRBV6-1,CASSEARLAGVSEQYF
NA,TRBV4-1,CASSQDGGEWTSYNEQFF
NA,TRBV9,CASSVGDTFYEQYF
NA,TRBV10-2,CASRGTAWEGTDTQYF
NA,TRBV6-1,CASSEALFSRAVAFF
NA,TRBV7-8,CASSSGQGIEQFF
once,TRBV30,CAWSFGVNTIYF
NA,TRBV4-2,CASSQAPPREVGNEQFF